This T cell receptor beta chain was identified during a study of identical twins. Unique molecular identifiers were present on the cDNA, which also gained a universal primer site by template switching. In TCRdb, the 5' RACE reads were re-called with MiXCR into one record per CDR3 protein. Of 1.5 million or so distinct CDR3 sequences listed, about 32% were seen once; the top ten hold about 0.27%. General study results and limits: Fewer insertions marked abundant cord blood beta clonotypes; young adult naive trended weakly, memory not at all. It was out-of-frame TCR alpha sharing in monozygotic twins that models underestimated. One should note that invariant MAIT and iNKT cells could partly confound zero-insertion analyses.

For this clonotype: Its antigen remains unidentified.

Germline V gene sequence: CDR1 MDHEN, CDR2 SYDVKM. The CDR3 sequence is 14 residues long. The V end was cut by 4 bases, the J end by 4 bases, with 14 bases between. This receptor was identified in a newborn girl in good health. The chain couples TRBV28 to TRBJ2-7; D is ambiguous. The sample comprised cord blood. CDR3 bases: TGTGCCAGCAGTTCCCCTCCTAGAAGGTACGAGCAGTACTTC. This codes for CASSSPPRRYEQYF.